This entry describes one T cell receptor (beta chain). Its antigen remains unidentified. The input lacks base qualities; no much larger clone sits a single base away. The data were obtained in a study of Siglec-9 on CD8 T cells in melanoma (dated by TCRdb to between 2018 and 2021). About the study as a whole: The study investigated Siglec-9 expression on CD8+ T cells and the role of Siglec-9 in regulating T cells in the melanoma tumor microenvironment. Broader findings and caveats from the paper: Siglec-9 was reported to mark and regulate an effector memory CD8+ T-cell subset that appeared to accumulate within melanoma tumors.

Preparation of the library involved the immunoSEQ multiplex PCR assay. The clones in this table, taken by TCRdb from immuneACCESS, are in-frame only. Not every clone is retained; where verified, under half of the shortfall comes from an unresolved V gene, and the cause of the rest is unknown. For this sample there are about 36,000 clones; roughly 80% appear just once. The ten largest clonotypes hold more than 1.5% of the sample. Source material: Siglec-9- CD8+ T cells sorted from blood. In light of the paper, this sample's cell subset or site label describes: CD8 T cells lacking Siglec-9. This TCR came from a human donor in good health.

The sequenced DNA: TGTGCCAGCAGCTTAGGGGCAGGGGCCATCACTGGAAACACCATATATTTT. Its coded protein is CASSLGAGAITGNTIYF. The sequence joins TRBV7-6 to TRBJ1-3; D gene: possibly TRBD1, on 6 matching bases. V is cut by 1 base and J by 2 bases, and the space between the germline ends is 15 bases. CDR1 and CDR2 are drawn from the germline V gene: SGHVS, FNYEAQ. Reading from cysteine to phenylalanine, the CDR3 counts 17 amino acids. The sequence is cut down to CDR3 DNA, 51 bases in frame from base 1.